What follows are 2 T cell receptor beta chains derived from one specimen sequenced in a study of breast tumors, draining lymph nodes, adjacent tissues. A single record per CDR3 protein comes from TCRdb applying MiXCR to the multiplex PCR reads. Of about 130,000 distinct CDR3 sequences detected, 21% appear once; the ten largest clones hold about 2.2%. Samples came from axillary lymph nodes draining the breast cancer. Sequenced input: axillary lymph node tissue. The receptors were sampled from a female donor with breast cancer. Some clones in this sample may be carry-over from other donors' samples.

This clonotype was recorded many times. The chain has TRBV19 and TRBJ2-5; 7 bases are shared with TRBD2. The CDR3 length is 16 residues. V shed 7 bases and J 2 bases; nucleotides not matched to a gene: 13. Germline V gives CDR1 LNHDA, CDR2 SQIVND (reference sequence). For the CDR3, the DNA is TGTGCCAGTACCCCAGGTCGCCGGGGAGGGCAAGAGACCCAGTACTTC. This encodes CASTPGRRGGQETQYF.

This clonotype was seen at least ten times. Written as DNA, the CDR3 is TGTGCCAGCAGCTTGGTCGGGGCACGCTCCTACGAGCAGTACTTC. Translation gives CASSLVGARSYEQYF. The rearrangement joins TRBV5-6 to TRBJ2-7, with D perhaps matching TRBD1 or TRBD2 (5 bases each). The CDR3 sequence is 15 residues long. Germline V lookup: CDR1 SGHDT, CDR2 YYEEEE. The V end lost 0 bases, the J end lost 0 bases, and 10 bases lay between the germline ends.